These T cell receptor beta chains were read from a single sample in a study of vaccination effects on CD4 cells after COVID-19. These receptors' targets are unknown. Libraries were prepared by immunoSEQ multiplex PCR; TCRdb keeps only in-frame clonotypes and omits some of them. Altogether around 16,000 clones are present, approximately 70% being singletons, with the ten largest covering roughly 9.2%. This specimen consisted of CD4+ T cells from PBMCs cultured with SARS-CoV-2 spike peptides, obtained after COVID-19 vaccination. These receptors all come from a human donor who received a COVID-19 vaccine. The conserved cysteine and the conserved F or W are not part of the CDR3 here.

J gene: TRBJ2-5
V gene: TRBV5-1
CDR3 protein: ASSPDGYQETQY

J gene: TRBJ2-2
V gene: TRBV2
CDR3 protein: ASKLANTGELF

J gene: TRBJ2-2
V gene: TRBV12-3/TRBV12-4
CDR3 protein: ASSSVTGELF

J gene: TRBJ2-6
V gene: TRBV10-3
CDR3 protein: AISQGLNSGANVLT

J gene: TRBJ2-1
V gene: TRBV6-4
CDR3 protein: ASSDSLASYNEQF

J gene: TRBJ1-1
V gene: TRBV19
CDR3 protein: ASSTQGSTEAF

J gene: TRBJ2-6
V gene: TRBV27
CDR3 protein: ASRPGTGTSGKWSGANVLT

J gene: TRBJ1-2
V gene: TRBV30
CDR3 protein: AWTSRFSSGYT

J gene: TRBJ1-1
V gene: TRBV5-1
CDR3 protein: ASSPGTGGTEAF

J gene: TRBJ2-1
V gene: TRBV19
CDR3 protein: ASSPNGYNEQF

J gene: TRBJ2-3
V gene: TRBV5-5
CDR3 protein: ASSPTASGGANTQY

J gene: TRBJ1-4
V gene: TRBV7-2
CDR3 protein: ASSRSNEKLF

J gene: TRBJ1-5
V gene: TRBV7-2
CDR3 protein: ASSSNLGNQPQH

J gene: TRBJ1-2
V gene: TRBV7-8
CDR3 protein: ASSYTPAGFYGYT

J gene: TRBJ2-7
V gene: TRBV4-1
CDR3 protein: ASSQGAGAHEQY

J gene: TRBJ2-2
V gene: TRBV7-9
CDR3 protein: ASSLKGEAGELF

J gene: TRBJ1-5
V gene: TRBV9
CDR3 protein: ASSVGTIGNQPQH

J gene: TRBJ2-7
V gene: TRBV28
CDR3 protein: ASSLWGIMSLGFYEQY

J gene: TRBJ2-2
V gene: TRBV2
CDR3 protein: ASTKGSANTGELF

J gene: TRBJ1-4
V gene: TRBV5-1
CDR3 protein: ASSLVGEEEKLF

J gene: TRBJ2-3
V gene: TRBV12-3/TRBV12-4
CDR3 protein: ASSPNTDTQY

J gene: TRBJ1-2
V gene: TRBV6-6
CDR3 protein: ASNDRDRRPWFGYT

J gene: TRBJ2-2
V gene: TRBV19
CDR3 protein: ATSSGTLNTGELF

J gene: TRBJ1-5
V gene: TRBV28
CDR3 protein: ASSSGTGLNQPQH

J gene: TRBJ1-1
V gene: TRBV12-3/TRBV12-4
CDR3 protein: ASSLGGVTEAF